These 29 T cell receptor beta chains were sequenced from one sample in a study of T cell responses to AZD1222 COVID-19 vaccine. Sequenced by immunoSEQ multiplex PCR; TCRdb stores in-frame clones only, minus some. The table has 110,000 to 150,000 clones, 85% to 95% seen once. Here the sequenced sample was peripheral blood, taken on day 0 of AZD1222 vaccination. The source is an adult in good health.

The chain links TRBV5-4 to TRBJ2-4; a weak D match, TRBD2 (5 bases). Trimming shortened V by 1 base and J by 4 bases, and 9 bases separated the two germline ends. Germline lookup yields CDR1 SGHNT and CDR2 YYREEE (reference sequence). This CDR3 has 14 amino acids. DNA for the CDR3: TGTGCCAGCAGCTTGTCGGAGGCTAAAAACATTCAGTACTTC. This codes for CASSLSEAKNIQYF.

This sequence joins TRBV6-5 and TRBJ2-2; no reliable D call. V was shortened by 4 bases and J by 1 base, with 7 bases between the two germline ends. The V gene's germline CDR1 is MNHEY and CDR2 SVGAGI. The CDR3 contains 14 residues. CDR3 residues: CASSSQRNTGELFF. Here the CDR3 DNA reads TGTGCCAGCAGTTCCCAGAGGAACACCGGGGAGCTGTTTTTT.

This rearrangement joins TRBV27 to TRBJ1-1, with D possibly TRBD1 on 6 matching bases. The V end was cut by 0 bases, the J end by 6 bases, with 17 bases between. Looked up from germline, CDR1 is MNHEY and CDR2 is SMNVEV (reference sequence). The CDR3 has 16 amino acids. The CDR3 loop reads CASSLSATGTSAEAFF. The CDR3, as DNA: TGTGCCAGCAGTTTATCGGCAACAGGGACATCGGCTGAAGCTTTCTTT.

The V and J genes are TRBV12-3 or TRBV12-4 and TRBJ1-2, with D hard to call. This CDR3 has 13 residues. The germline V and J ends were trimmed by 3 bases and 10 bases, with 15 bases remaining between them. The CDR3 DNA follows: TGTGCCAGCAGTTTTGGTACAGAAGATTCCTACACCTTC. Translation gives CASSFGTEDSYTF.

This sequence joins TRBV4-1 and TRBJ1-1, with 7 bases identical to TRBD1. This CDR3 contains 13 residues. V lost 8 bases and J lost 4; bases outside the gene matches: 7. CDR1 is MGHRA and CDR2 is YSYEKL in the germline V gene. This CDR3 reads CASLGTVGTEAFF. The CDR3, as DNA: TGCGCCAGCTTGGGGACAGTTGGCACTGAAGCTTTCTTT.

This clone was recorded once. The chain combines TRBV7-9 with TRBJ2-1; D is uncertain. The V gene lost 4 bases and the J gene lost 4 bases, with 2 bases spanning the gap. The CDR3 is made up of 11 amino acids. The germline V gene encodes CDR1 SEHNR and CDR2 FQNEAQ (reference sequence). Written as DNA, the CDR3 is TGTGCCAGCAGCTATTACAATGAGCAGTTCTTC. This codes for CASSYYNEQFF.

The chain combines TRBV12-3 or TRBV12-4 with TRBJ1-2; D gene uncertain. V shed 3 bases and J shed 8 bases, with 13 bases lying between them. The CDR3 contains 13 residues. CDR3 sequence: CASSFGPGRGYTF. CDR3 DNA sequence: TGTGCCAGCAGTTTCGGACCGGGTCGGGGCTACACCTTC.

The CDR3 here is CARSRHQNDNEQFF. CDR3 DNA sequence: TGTGCCCGCTCGAGACACCAAAACGACAATGAGCAGTTCTTC. The chain links TRBV2 to TRBJ2-1, with D hard to call. The CDR3 spans 14 residues. Deletions cut 11 bases from V and 5 bases from J, with 19 bases between. Germline CDR1 SNHLY, CDR2 FYNNEI.

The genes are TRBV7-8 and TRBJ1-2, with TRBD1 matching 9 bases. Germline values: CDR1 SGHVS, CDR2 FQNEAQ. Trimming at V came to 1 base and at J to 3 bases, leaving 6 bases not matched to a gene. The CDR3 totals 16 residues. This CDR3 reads CASSLGDREGDYGYTF. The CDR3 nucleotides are TGTGCCAGCAGCTTAGGGGACAGGGAAGGGGACTATGGCTACACCTTC.

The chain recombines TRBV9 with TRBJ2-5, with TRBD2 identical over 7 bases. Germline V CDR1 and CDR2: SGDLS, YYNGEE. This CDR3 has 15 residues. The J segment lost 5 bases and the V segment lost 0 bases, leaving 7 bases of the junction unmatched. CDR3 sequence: CASSVGVTGGETQYF. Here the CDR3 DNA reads TGTGCCAGCAGCGTAGGGGTCACCGGGGGGGAGACCCAGTACTTC.

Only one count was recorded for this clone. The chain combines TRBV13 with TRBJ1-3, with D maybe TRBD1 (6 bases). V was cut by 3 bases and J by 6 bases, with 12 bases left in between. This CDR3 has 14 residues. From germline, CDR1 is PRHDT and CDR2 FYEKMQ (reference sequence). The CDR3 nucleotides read TGTGCCAGCAGCTTCGGCAGGGGCGCAAACACCATATATTTT. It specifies CASSFGRGANTIYF.

CDR3 nucleotides: TGTGCCAGCAGCTTTCTCCTAGCGGGGGAATTCTCCTACGAGCAGTACTTC. Translating it yields CASSFLLAGEFSYEQYF. This chain joins TRBV5-5 and TRBJ2-7; TRBD2 agrees at 10 bases. With 2 bases clipped from V and 0 bases from J, the junction kept 8 bases outside the gene matches. Germline V gene lookup returns CDR1 SGHKS and CDR2 YYEKEE (reference sequence). CDR3 size: 17 residues.

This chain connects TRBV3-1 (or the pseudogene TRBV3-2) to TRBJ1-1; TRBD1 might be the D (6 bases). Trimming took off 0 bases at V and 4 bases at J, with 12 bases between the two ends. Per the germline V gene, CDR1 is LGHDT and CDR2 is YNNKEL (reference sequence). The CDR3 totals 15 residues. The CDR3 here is CASSQDPGDGTEAFF. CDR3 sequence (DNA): TGTGCCAGCAGCCAAGATCCAGGGGATGGCACTGAAGCTTTCTTT.

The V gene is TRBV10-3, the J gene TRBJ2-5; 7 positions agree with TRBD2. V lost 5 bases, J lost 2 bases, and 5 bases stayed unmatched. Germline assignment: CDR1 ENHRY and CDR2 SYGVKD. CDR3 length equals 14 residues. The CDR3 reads CAISTPRGQETQYF. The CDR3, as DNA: TGTGCCATCAGTACCCCGCGGGGGCAAGAGACCCAGTACTTC.

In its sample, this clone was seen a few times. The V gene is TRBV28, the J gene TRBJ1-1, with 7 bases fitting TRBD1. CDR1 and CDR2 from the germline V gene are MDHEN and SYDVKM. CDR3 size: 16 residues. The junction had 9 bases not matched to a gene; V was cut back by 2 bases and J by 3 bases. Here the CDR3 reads CASSLILWQGDTEAFF. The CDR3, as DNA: TGTGCCAGCAGTTTAATCTTGTGGCAGGGGGACACTGAAGCTTTCTTT.

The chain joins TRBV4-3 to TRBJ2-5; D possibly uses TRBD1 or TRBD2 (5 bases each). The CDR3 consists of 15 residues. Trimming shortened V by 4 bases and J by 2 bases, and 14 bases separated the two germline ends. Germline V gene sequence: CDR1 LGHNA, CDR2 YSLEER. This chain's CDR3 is CASSPSGRLQETQYF. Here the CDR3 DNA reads TGCGCCAGCAGCCCTTCGGGACGGTTACAAGAGACCCAGTACTTC.

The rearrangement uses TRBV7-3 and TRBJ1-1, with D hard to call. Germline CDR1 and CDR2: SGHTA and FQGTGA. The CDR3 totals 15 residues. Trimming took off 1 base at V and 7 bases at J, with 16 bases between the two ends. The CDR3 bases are TGTGCCAGCAGCTTAAGGGGAGGCAGTCCCCATGAAGCTTTCTTT. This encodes CASSLRGGSPHEAFF.

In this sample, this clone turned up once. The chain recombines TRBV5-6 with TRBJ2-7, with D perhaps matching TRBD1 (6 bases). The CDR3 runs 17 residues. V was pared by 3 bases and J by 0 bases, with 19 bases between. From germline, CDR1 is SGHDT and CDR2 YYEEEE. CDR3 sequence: CASSYLGGSISSYEQYF. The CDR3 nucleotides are TGTGCCAGCAGCTATCTTGGGGGCAGCATAAGCTCCTACGAGCAGTACTTC.

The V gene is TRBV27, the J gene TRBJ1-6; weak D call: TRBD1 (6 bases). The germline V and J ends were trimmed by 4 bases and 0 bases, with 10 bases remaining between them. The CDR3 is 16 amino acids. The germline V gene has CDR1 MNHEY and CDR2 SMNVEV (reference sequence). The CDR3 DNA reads TGTGCCAGCAGTTCCAGGGGCAGCTCCTATAATTCACCCCTCCACTTT. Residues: CASSSRGSSYNSPLHF.

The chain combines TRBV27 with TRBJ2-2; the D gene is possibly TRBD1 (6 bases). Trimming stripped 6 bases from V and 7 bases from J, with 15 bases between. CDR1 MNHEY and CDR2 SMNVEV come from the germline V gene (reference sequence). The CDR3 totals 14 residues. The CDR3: CASRATGSDGELFF. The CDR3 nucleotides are TGTGCCAGCAGGGCCACAGGGTCTGACGGGGAGCTGTTTTTT.

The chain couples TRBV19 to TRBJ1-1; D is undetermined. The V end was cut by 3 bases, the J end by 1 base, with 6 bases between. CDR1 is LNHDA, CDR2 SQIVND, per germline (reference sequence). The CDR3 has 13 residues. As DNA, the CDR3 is TGTGCCAGTAGTATCCGAGAGAACACTGAAGCTTTCTTT. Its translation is CASSIRENTEAFF. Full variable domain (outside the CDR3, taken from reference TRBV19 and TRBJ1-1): DGGITQSPKYLFRKEGQNVTLSCEQNLNHDAMYWYRQDPGQGLRLIYYSQIVNDFQKGDIAEGYSVSREKKESFPLTVTSAQKNPTAFYLCASSIRENTEAFFGQGTRLTVV.

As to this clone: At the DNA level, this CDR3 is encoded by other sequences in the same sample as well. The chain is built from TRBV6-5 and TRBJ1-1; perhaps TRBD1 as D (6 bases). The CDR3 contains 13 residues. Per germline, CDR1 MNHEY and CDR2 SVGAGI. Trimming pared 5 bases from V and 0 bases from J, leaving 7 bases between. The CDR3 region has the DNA TGTGCCAGCAGTCACAGGGTGAACACTGAAGCTTTCTTT. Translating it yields CASSHRVNTEAFF.

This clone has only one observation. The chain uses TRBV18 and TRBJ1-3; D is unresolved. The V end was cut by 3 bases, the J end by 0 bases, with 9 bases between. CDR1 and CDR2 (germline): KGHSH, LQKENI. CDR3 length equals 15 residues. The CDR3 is CASSPREISGNTIYF. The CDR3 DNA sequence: TGTGCCAGCTCACCGAGAGAGATCTCTGGAAACACCATATATTTT.

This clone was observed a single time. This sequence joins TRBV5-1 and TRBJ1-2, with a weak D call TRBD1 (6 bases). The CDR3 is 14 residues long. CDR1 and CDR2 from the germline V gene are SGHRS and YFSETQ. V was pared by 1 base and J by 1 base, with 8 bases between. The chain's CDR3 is CASSLTGSNYGYTF. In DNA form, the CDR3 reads TGCGCCAGCAGCTTGACAGGGAGTAACTATGGCTACACCTTC.

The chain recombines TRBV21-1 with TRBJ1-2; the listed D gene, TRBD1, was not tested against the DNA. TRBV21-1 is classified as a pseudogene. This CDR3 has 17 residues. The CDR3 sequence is CASSLLLGTGFNYGYTF. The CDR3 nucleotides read TGTGCCAGCAGCCTCCTTCTCGGGACAGGGTTTAACTATGGCTACACCTTC.

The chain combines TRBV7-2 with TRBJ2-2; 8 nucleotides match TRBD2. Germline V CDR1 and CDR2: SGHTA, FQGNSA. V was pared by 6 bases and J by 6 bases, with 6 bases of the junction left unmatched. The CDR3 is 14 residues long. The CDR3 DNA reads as TGTGCCAGCAGTCCATTCGGGGGGGCCGGGGAGCTGTTTTTT. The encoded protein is CASSPFGGAGELFF.

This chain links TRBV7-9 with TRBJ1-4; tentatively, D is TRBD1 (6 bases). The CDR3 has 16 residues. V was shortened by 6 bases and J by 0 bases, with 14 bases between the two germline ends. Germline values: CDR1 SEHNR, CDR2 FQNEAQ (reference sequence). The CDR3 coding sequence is TGTGCCAGCAGACACAGGGACCGCGCAACTAATGAAAAACTGTTTTTT. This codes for CASRHRDRATNEKLFF.

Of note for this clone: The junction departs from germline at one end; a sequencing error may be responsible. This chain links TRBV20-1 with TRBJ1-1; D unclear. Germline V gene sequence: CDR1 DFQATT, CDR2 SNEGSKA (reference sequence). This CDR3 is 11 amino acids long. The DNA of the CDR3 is TGCAGTGCTAGAGGAGTGGGATTTGGAGGATTT. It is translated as CSARGVGFGGF.

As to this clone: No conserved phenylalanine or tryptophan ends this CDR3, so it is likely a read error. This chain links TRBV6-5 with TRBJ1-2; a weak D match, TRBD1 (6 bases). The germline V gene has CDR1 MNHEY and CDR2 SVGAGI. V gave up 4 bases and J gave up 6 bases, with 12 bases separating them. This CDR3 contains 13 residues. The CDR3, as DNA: TGTGCCAGCAGTTTAACAGGGTTGAATGGCTACACCCTC. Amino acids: CASSLTGLNGYTL.